This TCR beta chain comes out of a study of memory CD4+ T cells and cytomegalovirus serostatus. A word on this clone: Antigen specificity is unknown.

The repertoire was sequenced with immunoSEQ multiplex PCR; TCRdb's copy has only in-frame clones and lacks some. The data show about 82,000 clones, more than 70% seen once. Study results and caveats: The CMV-associated TCR signature appears largely within the CD4+ memory repertoire.

Germline loops: CDR1 MNHNY, CDR2 SVGAGI (reference sequence). Trimming removed 2 bases at V and 2 bases at J, with 11 bases between. This CDR3 region has 15 residues. The sort gate was single viable CD3+CD4+CD8-CD45RO+ cells for memory CD4+ T cells. Positive selection with CD4 microbeads enriched total CD4+ T cells. This TCR was recovered from an adult in good health and CMV-seronegative. The sequencing sample was made of memory CD4+ T cells from blood. The chain combines TRBV6-6 with TRBJ2-3; weak D call: TRBD2 (7 bases). The CDR3 nucleotides are TGTGCCAGCAGTTACCGTGGGGGGGCCACAGATACGCAGTATTTT. Its protein is CASSYRGGATDTQYF.